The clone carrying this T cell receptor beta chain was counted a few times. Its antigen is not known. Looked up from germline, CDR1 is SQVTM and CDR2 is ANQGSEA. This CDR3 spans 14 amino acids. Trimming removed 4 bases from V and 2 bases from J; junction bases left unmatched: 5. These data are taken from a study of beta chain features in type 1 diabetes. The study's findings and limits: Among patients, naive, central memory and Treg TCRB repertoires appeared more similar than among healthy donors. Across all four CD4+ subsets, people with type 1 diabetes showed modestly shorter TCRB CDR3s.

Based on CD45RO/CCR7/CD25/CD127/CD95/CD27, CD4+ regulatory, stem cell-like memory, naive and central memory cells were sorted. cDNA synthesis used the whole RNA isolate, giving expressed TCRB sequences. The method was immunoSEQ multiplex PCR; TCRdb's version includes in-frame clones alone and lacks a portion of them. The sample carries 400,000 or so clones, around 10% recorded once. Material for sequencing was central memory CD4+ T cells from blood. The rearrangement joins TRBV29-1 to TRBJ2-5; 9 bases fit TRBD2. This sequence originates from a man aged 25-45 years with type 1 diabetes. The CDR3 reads CSVGPSGTQETQYF. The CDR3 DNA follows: TGCAGCGTTGGGCCTAGCGGGACTCAAGAGACCCAGTACTTC. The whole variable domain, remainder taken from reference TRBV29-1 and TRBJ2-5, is SAVISQKPSRDICQRGTSLTIQCQVDSQVTMMFWYRQQPGQSLTLIATANQGSEATYESGFVIDKFPISRPNLTFSTLTVSNMSPEDSSIYLCSVGPSGTQETQYFGPGTRLLVL.